The 28 T cell receptor beta chains listed next were all sequenced from one sample in a study of T cell clonality in common variable immunodeficiency. Some clones are missing from TCRdb's copy, which holds only in-frame ones; the method was immunoSEQ multiplex PCR. The sample was found to contain 52,000 or so clones, and every one recurs. Source material: peripheral blood mononuclear cells. Receptors originate from a person aged 18 to 70 in good health.

This clone came up many times. The read ends 3 residues shy of where the CDR3 ends; the end is completed using the germline J gene. The rearrangement links TRBV11-2 to TRBJ1-3; D gene unclear. The V end lost 2 bases, the J end lost 2 bases, and 7 bases lay between the germline ends. CDR1 and CDR2 (germline): SGHAT, FQNNGV. This CDR3 is built from 14 residues. Incomplete CDR3 DNA: TGTGCCAGCAGCTTAATACAGCCTGGAAACACC. Residues: CASSLIQPGNT. In full, the CDR3 reads CASSLIQPGNTIYF.

At least ten counts were recorded for this clone. The sequenced fragment ends 3 residues before the CDR3 boundary, so the rest is inferred from the germline J gene. The chain links TRBV18 to TRBJ2-1; TRBD1 matches at 9 bases. V trimming: 4 bases; J trimming: 5 bases; junction bases outside the gene matches: 3. CDR3 length equals 14 residues. Germline values: CDR1 KGHSH, CDR2 LQKENI. CDR3 sequence reads: CASSRGQGNNEQFF. The CDR3 DNA, read in part, is TGTGCCAGCTCACGAGGACAGGGGAACAATGAG.

This clone was seen only a few times. CDR3 DNA (partial): TGTGCCAGCAGCTCCGACAGGAGCTATGGT. As protein: CASSSDRSYG. Given in full, the CDR3 is CASSSDRSYGQYF. The chain links TRBV7-2 to TRBJ2-4; weak D call: TRBD1 (6 bases). The CDR3 end is not reached by the read, which stops 3 residues before it; the germline J gene fills it in. CDR1 is SGHTA and CDR2 is FQGNSA in the germline V gene. The CDR3 length is 13 residues.

This clone appeared many times. The read falls 3 residues short of the CDR3 end, and the missing part is taken from the germline J gene. The chain recombines TRBV5-1 with TRBJ2-1; 11 bases are shared with TRBD2. CDR3 length: 18 residues. Germline V gene lookup returns CDR1 SGHRS and CDR2 YFSETQ. Trimming removed 0 bases from V and 8 bases from J; junction bases left unmatched: 13. The CDR3 DNA, read in part, is TGCGCCAGCAGCTTGGTGGTGCCGGTTAGCGGGAGGGCTGATGAG. It yields the protein CASSLVVPVSGRADE. The full-length CDR3 reads as CASSLVVPVSGRADEQFF.

This clone was counted ten times or more. The CDR3 end lies 3 residues beyond the end of the read and is filled in from the germline J gene. This chain connects TRBV6-1 to TRBJ2-7, with 9 bases matching TRBD1. V dropped 0 bases and J dropped 1; count of bases not matched to a gene: 4. The CDR3 is 16 amino acids. Looked up from germline, CDR1 is MNHNS and CDR2 is SASEGT. The sequenced part of the CDR3 DNA is TGTGCCAGCAGTGAAGCTGACGGACAGGGGTCCTACGAG. Translated: CASSEADGQGSYE. In full, the CDR3 is CASSEADGQGSYEQYF.

This clone was picked up many times. The CDR3 end lies 3 residues beyond the end of the read and is filled in from the germline J gene. The chain recombines TRBV19 with TRBJ2-2; TRBD2 might be the D (8 bases). Germline CDR1 is LNHDA and CDR2 is SQIVND (reference sequence). V lost 7 bases to trimming and J lost 1 base, with 22 bases between them. The CDR3 consists of 18 residues. The CDR3 region is CASTNPGGLEMNTGELFF. The CDR3 bases that were read are TGTGCCAGTACTAATCCAGGGGGACTAGAAATGAACACCGGGGAG.

In its sample, this clone was seen many times. The DNA ends 3 residues before the CDR3 does, and the rest of the CDR3 is filled in from the germline J gene. The J gene is TRBJ2-3, the V gene TRBV5-1, with 8 bases lining up with TRBD2. Germline V gene data show CDR1 as SGHRS and CDR2 as YFSETQ. V gave up 5 bases and J gave up 2 bases; unmatched junction bases: 10. This CDR3 has 16 residues. The CDR3 DNA, read in part, is TGCGCCAGCAGGAAAATAAGCGGGAGTGACACAGATACG. This translates into CASRKISGSDTDT. The whole CDR3 sequence is CASRKISGSDTDTQYF.

This clone was counted ten times or more. Partial CDR3 DNA: TGTGCCATCAGTGATTTCCTCCGACAGGACCGAAATTCACCC. Amino acid sequence: CAISDFLRQDRNSP. The full CDR3 protein is CAISDFLRQDRNSPLHF. V usage is TRBV10-3 and J usage is TRBJ1-6, with D possibly being TRBD1 (6 bases). The observed sequence ends 3 residues before the CDR3 terminus, with the missing tail filled in from the germline J gene. The CDR3 consists of 17 residues. Per the germline V gene, CDR1 is ENHRY and CDR2 is SYGVKD. Trimming left V 3 bases short and J 7 bases short, with 19 bases between.

This clone was picked up many times. The CDR3 is cut off 3 residues early in the read; its end comes from the germline J gene. The chain carries TRBV19 and TRBJ2-3; TRBD2 agrees at 8 bases. V lost 8 bases to trimming and J lost 1 base; unmatched junction nucleotides: 5. CDR1 is LNHDA, CDR2 SQIVND, per germline (reference sequence). CDR3 length: 14 residues. CDR3 DNA, as far as it was read: TGTGCCAGTGGGGTAGCGGGGCGCACAGATACG. Translation gives CASGVAGRTDT. The whole CDR3 region reads CASGVAGRTDTQYF. Complete variable domain (other parts from reference TRBV19 and TRBJ2-3): DGGITQSPKYLFRKEGQNVTLSCEQNLNHDAMYWYRQDPGQGLRLIYYSQIVNDFQKGDIAEGYSVSREKKESFPLTVTSAQKNPTAFYLCASGVAGRTDTQYFGPGTRLTVL.

There are many counts of this clone. The read ends 3 residues shy of where the CDR3 ends; the end is completed using the germline J gene. The genes are TRBV6-4 and TRBJ2-1, with 10 nucleotides matching TRBD2. CDR3 length equals 16 residues. Germline V gene sequence: CDR1 MRHNA, CDR2 SNTAGT. With V trimmed by 5 bases and J by 6 bases, 10 bases remained unmatched. Incomplete CDR3 DNA: TGTGCCAGCAGTATTAAAGGGACTAGCGATATCAATGAG. This encodes CASSIKGTSDINE. Given in full, the CDR3 is CASSIKGTSDINEQFF.

This clone was detected only a few times. The read is 3 residues too short to cover the CDR3 end, so that end is filled in from the germline J gene. V usage is TRBV2 and J usage is TRBJ1-2, with D perhaps matching TRBD1 (6 bases). Per the germline V gene, CDR1 is SNHLY and CDR2 is FYNNEI. This CDR3 spans 15 amino acids. V lost 3 bases, J lost 0 bases, and 11 bases lay in between. CDR3 amino acids: CASSDPDRPNYGYTF. The CDR3 DNA, read in part, is TGTGCCAGCAGTGACCCGGACAGACCTAACTATGGC.

This clone appeared many times. The CDR3 end is not reached by the read, which stops 3 residues before it; the germline J gene fills it in. The rearrangement uses TRBV10-2 and TRBJ2-7; 8 nucleotides agree with TRBD1. This CDR3 comprises 14 residues. The V and J ends lost 11 bases and 1 base, in that order; junction bases with no gene match: 10. Germline assignment: CDR1 WSHSY and CDR2 SAAADI. The CDR3 region is CASSGTGFSYEQYF. The sequenced CDR3 bases are TGCGCCTCCTCCGGGACAGGATTTTCCTACGAG.

This clone showed up many times. The read falls 3 residues short of the CDR3 end, and the missing part is taken from the germline J gene. The V gene is TRBV20-1, the J gene TRBJ2-3; TRBD2 matches at 7 bases. Germline CDR1 DFQATT, CDR2 SNEGSKA (reference sequence). The CDR3 sequence is 13 residues long. CDR3 bases read: TGCAGTGCTAGGCCTAGCGGCCAAGAGACG. This encodes CSARPSGQET. The complete CDR3 protein is CSARPSGQETQYF.

This clone has only a few counts. Coverage ceases 3 residues before the CDR3 finishes, and the germline J gene fills in the end. The chain recombines TRBV5-6 with TRBJ2-2; D not resolved. Germline CDR1 and CDR2: SGHDT and YYEEEE. The CDR3 loop spans 14 amino acids. CDR3: CASRQRDNESPLFF. Partial CDR3 DNA: TGTGCCAGCCGACAACGCGACAACGAATCACCG.

This clone has at least ten counts. A read error may account for a junction end that differs from germline. The sequenced fragment ends 3 residues before the CDR3 boundary, so the rest is inferred from the germline J gene. The chain couples TRBV20-1 to TRBJ2-7, with D possibly matching TRBD2 (5 bases). The V gene's germline CDR1 is DFQATT and CDR2 SNEGSKA (reference sequence). The CDR3 has 13 amino acids. Incomplete CDR3 DNA: TGCAGTGTTAGAAGTCCGACTACCTACGAG. It encodes CSVRSPTTYE. The full CDR3 reads CSVRSPTTYEQYF.

This clone has a count of ten or more. Sequencing ends 3 residues short of the CDR3 end; the germline J gene provides the rest. The chain employs TRBV12-5 and TRBJ2-7; 7 nucleotides match TRBD2. V lost 0 bases and J lost 3; bases outside the gene matches: 8. The CDR3 is made up of 16 amino acids. The germline CDR1 and CDR2 sequences are LGHNT and FRNRAP. CDR3 sequence: CASGLVRGGLLYEQYF. The CDR3 DNA, read in part, is TGTGCTAGTGGTTTGGTACGGGGAGGGCTCCTCTACGAG.

In this sample, this clone turned up many times. The CDR3 end is not reached by the read, which stops 3 residues before it; the germline J gene fills it in. The V gene is TRBV11-2, the J gene TRBJ1-2, with D possibly being TRBD1 (5 bases). Trimming cost V 7 bases and J 4 bases, with 16 bases left between them. The germline V gene encodes CDR1 SGHAT and CDR2 FQNNGV. The CDR3 spans 14 residues. CDR3 region: CASTSPGDIYGYTF. CDR3 DNA (partial): TGTGCCAGCACCTCTCCGGGGGATATCTATGGC.

This clone was recorded a few times. The CDR3 extends 3 residues past the end of the read, so its final part is completed from the germline J gene. The chain carries TRBV18 and TRBJ1-5; D may be TRBD1 (5 bases). This CDR3 has 15 amino acids. V gave up 4 bases and J gave up 0 bases, with 10 bases separating them. Germline loops: CDR1 KGHSH, CDR2 LQKENI. The part of the CDR3 DNA that was read is TGTGCCAGCTCACTCAGGGCGTATAGCAATCAGCCC. It is translated as CASSLRAYSNQP. The entire CDR3 sequence reads CASSLRAYSNQPQHF. Together with reference TRBV18 and TRBJ1-5, the CDR3 gives the full variable domain: NAGVMQNPRHLVRRRGQEARLRCSPMKGHSHVYWYRQLPEEGLKFMVYLQKENIIDESGMPKERFSAEFPKEGPSILRIQQVVRGDSAAYFCASSLRAYSNQPQHFGDGTRLSIL.

This clone came up many times. The CDR3 extends 3 residues past the end of the read, so its final part is completed from the germline J gene. This chain joins TRBV29-1 and TRBJ2-3; no definite D call. Germline assignment: CDR1 SQVTM and CDR2 ANQGSEA. The CDR3 is 11 amino acids. CDR3 DNA (partial): TGCAGCGTTGAAGATCGTGGCACG. Protein sequence: CSVEDRGT. The entire CDR3 is CSVEDRGTQYF.

In its sample, this clone was seen many times. The read ends 3 residues early relative to the CDR3; the germline J gene fills the gap. The chain uses TRBV5-1 and TRBJ2-7; D perhaps matches TRBD1 (7 bases). The germline V and J ends were trimmed by 0 bases and 5 bases, with 12 bases remaining between them. Germline values: CDR1 SGHRS, CDR2 YFSETQ. The CDR3 contains 14 residues. Here the CDR3 reads CASSLGRGHDEQYF. The sequenced part of the CDR3 DNA is TGCGCCAGCAGCTTGGGGAGGGGGCACGACGAG.

This clone was counted ten times or more. Read sequence stops 3 residues before the CDR3 end, and the germline J gene provides the missing end. The chain couples TRBV6-2 or TRBV6-3 to TRBJ2-5; tentatively, D is TRBD1 (6 bases). The CDR3 runs 14 residues. Germline CDR1 and CDR2: MNHEY and SVGEGT. Trimming took off 5 bases at V and 5 bases at J, with 15 bases between the two ends. The CDR3 spells CASSLYYQGETQYF. CDR3 DNA, as far as it was read: TGTGCCAGCAGTCTATATTATCAGGGGGAGACC.

This clone has ten or more counts. The read terminates 3 residues ahead of where the CDR3 ends, so the germline J gene completes it. The V call is TRBV4-1, the J call TRBJ2-7, with D unclear. V was shortened by 3 bases and J by 0 bases, with 15 bases between the two germline ends. Germline V gene lookup returns CDR1 MGHRA and CDR2 YSYEKL. This CDR3 is 16 amino acids long. This chain's CDR3 is CASSHRSRLSSYEQYF. The CDR3 DNA, read in part, is TGCGCCAGCAGCCATAGAAGCAGGCTAAGCTCCTACGAG.

This clone was picked up many times. The read ends 3 residues before the CDR3 terminus; that terminus is restored from the germline J gene. The genes are TRBV5-1 and TRBJ1-1, with 8 bases lining up with TRBD1. CDR3 size: 14 residues. Germline loops: CDR1 SGHRS, CDR2 YFSETQ. The ends lost 4 bases at V and 4 bases at J; junction bases unmatched: 6. The CDR3 sequence: CASSPGQGATEAFF. The part of the CDR3 DNA that was read is TGCGCCAGCAGCCCCGGACAGGGTGCCACTGAA.

The sample holds many counts of this clone. Read coverage stops 3 residues before the CDR3 terminus; the germline J gene supplies the remainder. V usage is TRBV5-1 and J usage is TRBJ1-4; 8 bases agree with TRBD1. The CDR3 runs 15 residues. In germline, CDR1 is SGHRS, CDR2 YFSETQ. Unmatched junction bases numbered 5, after V lost 4 bases and J lost 3 bases. CDR3 in amino acids: CASSREQGANEKLFF. CDR3 bases read: TGCGCCAGCAGCAGAGAACAGGGGGCTAATGAAAAA. Combining the CDR3 with reference TRBV5-1 and TRBJ1-4 gives the whole variable domain KAGVTQTPRYLIKTRGQQVTLSCSPISGHRSVSWYQQTPGQGLQFLFEYFSETQRNKGNFPGRFSGRQFSNSRSEMNVSTLELGDSALYLCASSREQGANEKLFFGSGTQLSVL.

The table lists this clone with many counts. The read comes to an end 3 residues before the CDR3 does, leaving the germline J gene to fill in the end. This rearrangement joins TRBV2 to TRBJ2-2; 9 bases line up with TRBD2. The CDR3 covers 16 residues. V gave up 5 bases and J gave up 0 bases; unmatched junction bases: 4. Germline V gives CDR1 SNHLY, CDR2 FYNNEI. CDR3: CASSKGLAPNTGELFF. The sequenced CDR3 bases are TGTGCCAGCAGTAAGGGACTAGCTCCGAACACCGGGGAG.

This clone was seen ten or more times. The sequence runs out 3 residues before the end of the CDR3; the remainder is reconstructed from the germline J gene. The gene calls are TRBV12-3 or TRBV12-4 and TRBJ1-1; 10 bases match TRBD1. The CDR3 is made up of 13 amino acids. V was clipped by 6 bases and J by 6 bases; unmatched bases: 4. The chain's CDR3 is CASSGGQGAEAFF. Partial CDR3 DNA: TGTGCCAGCAGCGGAGGACAGGGGGCTGAA.

This clone has ten or more counts. The read halts 3 residues ahead of the CDR3 end, with the missing end drawn from the germline J gene. The chain joins TRBV7-2 to TRBJ1-2; possible D gene TRBD1, 6 bases. The CDR3 contains 13 residues. Germline V lookup: CDR1 SGHTA, CDR2 FQGNSA. The CDR3 is CASSPGQLLGYTF. CDR3 DNA (partial): TGTGCCAGCAGCCCCGGACAGCTGTTAGGC.

This clone was counted many times. The read stops 3 residues short of the end of the CDR3; the missing end is completed from the germline J gene. The chain joins TRBV20-1 to TRBJ1-1; D not certain. V was cut by 0 bases and J by 5 bases, with 19 bases left in between. CDR1 is DFQATT and CDR2 is SNEGSKA in the germline V gene (reference sequence). The CDR3 runs 16 residues. The sequenced part of the CDR3 DNA is TGCAGTGCTAGAGATTCCGGACTGCCCGACTCTACTGAA. This codes for CSARDSGLPDSTE. The full CDR3 is CSARDSGLPDSTEAFF.